One sample yielded the 19 T cell receptor beta chains listed below, sequenced in a study of technical replicates of blood from several donors. Clones were sequenced by immunoSEQ multiplex PCR, and TCRdb holds only the in-frame ones, with some missing. Altogether 75,000 to 80,000 clones are present, roughly 92% being singletons, with the ten largest covering 0.3% to 0.45%. Sample: T cells isolated from PBMCs. These receptors were taken from a human donor in good health.

In this sample, this clone turned up a few times. The genes are TRBV15 and TRBJ2-2; the match to TRBD2 covers 8 bases. V lost 2 bases to trimming and J lost 5 bases; unmatched junction nucleotides: 10. This CDR3 is built from 17 residues. The germline CDR1 and CDR2 sequences are LNHNV and YYDKDF (reference sequence). The CDR3: CATSRRSGRGGTGELFF. The CDR3 DNA sequence: TGTGCCACCAGCAGACGGAGCGGGAGAGGAGGGACCGGGGAGCTGTTTTTT.

The chain recombines TRBV28 with TRBJ2-3; tentative D call: TRBD1 (5 bases). This CDR3 contains 14 residues. From germline, CDR1 is MDHEN and CDR2 SYDVKM. V lost 6 bases to trimming and J lost 3 bases, with 13 bases between them. CDR3 amino acids: CASRSFRETDTQYF. CDR3 in DNA: TGTGCCAGCAGGTCCTTCAGGGAAACAGATACGCAGTATTTT.

The CDR3, as DNA: TGTGCCAGCAGCTTAACGGGATCTGGCTACACCTTC. Amino acids: CASSLTGSGYTF. The V gene is TRBV7-2, the J gene TRBJ1-2; no definite D call. CDR1 and CDR2 from the germline V gene are SGHTA and FQGNSA. This CDR3 comprises 12 residues. Trimming removed 2 bases from V and 7 bases from J, with 8 bases in between.

This chain joins TRBV5-1 and TRBJ2-5, with a tentative D call TRBD2 (6 bases). The CDR3 is made up of 16 amino acids. Looked up from germline, CDR1 is SGHRS and CDR2 is YFSETQ. V was pared by 5 bases and J by 2 bases, with 19 bases between. This CDR3 is CASRGTGVGRQETQYF. CDR3 sequence (DNA): TGCGCCAGCAGGGGGACTGGGGTTGGCCGGCAAGAGACCCAGTACTTC.

V gene TRBV19 combines with J gene TRBJ1-2; 11 positions match TRBD1. With V trimmed by 7 bases and J by 4 bases, 11 bases remained unmatched. The CDR3 runs 16 residues. CDR1 and CDR2 from the germline V gene are LNHDA and SQIVND (reference sequence). The CDR3 protein is CASTYPGQGVLYGYTF. The DNA of the CDR3 is TGTGCCAGTACATATCCGGGACAGGGGGTACTCTATGGCTACACCTTC. The whole variable domain, filled in from reference TRBV19 and TRBJ1-2, reads DGGITQSPKYLFRKEGQNVTLSCEQNLNHDAMYWYRQDPGQGLRLIYYSQIVNDFQKGDIAEGYSVSREKKESFPLTVTSAQKNPTAFYLCASTYPGQGVLYGYTFGSGTRLTVV.

The chain employs TRBV28 and TRBJ2-4; 10 bases match TRBD2. The V segment lost 3 bases and the J segment 9 bases; nucleotides outside the gene matches: 5. This CDR3 has 14 residues. Germline V gene data show CDR1 as MDHEN and CDR2 as SYDVKM. CDR3 loop: CASSFPLAGAIQYF. DNA for the CDR3: TGTGCCAGCAGTTTTCCCCTAGCGGGGGCCATTCAGTACTTC. The full variable domain, rest sourced from reference TRBV28 and TRBJ2-4, is DVKVTQSSRYLVKRTGEKVFLECVQDMDHENMFWYRQDPGLGLRLIYFSYDVKMKEKGDIPEGYSVSREKKERFSLILESASTNQTSMYLCASSFPLAGAIQYFGAGTRLSVL.

A single count supports this clone. V usage is TRBV19 and J usage is TRBJ1-1, with D possibly matching TRBD1 (5 bases). Trimming shortened V by 7 bases and J by 2 bases, and 11 bases separated the two germline ends. The CDR3 runs 13 residues. The germline V gene encodes CDR1 LNHDA and CDR2 SQIVND (reference sequence). The CDR3 is CASTLTGNTEAFF. The CDR3 DNA follows: TGTGCCAGTACCTTAACAGGTAACACTGAAGCTTTCTTT.

V usage is TRBV9 and J usage is TRBJ1-3; D may be TRBD1 (5 bases). Germline V gene lookup returns CDR1 SGDLS and CDR2 YYNGEE. This CDR3 is built from 16 residues. The V end lost 4 bases, the J end lost 2 bases, and 16 bases lay between the germline ends. CDR3 in amino acids: CASSPLGELAGNTIYF. In nucleotides, the CDR3 is TGTGCCAGCAGCCCGCTAGGGGAATTAGCTGGAAACACCATATATTTT.

The rearrangement uses TRBV30 and TRBJ1-5, with D perhaps TRBD1 (6 bases). The CDR3 totals 13 residues. The V and J ends lost 2 bases and 4 bases respectively, with 9 bases between them. CDR1 and CDR2 from the germline V gene are GTSNPN and SVGIG (reference sequence). CDR3 nucleotide sequence: TGTGCCTGGAGTCACAGGGAAAATCAGCCCCAGCATTTT. It yields the protein CAWSHRENQPQHF.

This clone was seen once. The gene calls are TRBV6-5 and TRBJ2-5, with D hard to call. Trimming stripped 7 bases from V and 0 bases from J, with 12 bases between. This CDR3 region has 14 residues. The germline V gene encodes CDR1 MNHEY and CDR2 SVGAGI. CDR3 nucleotides: TGTGCCAGCACCGCGACTGCGTACCAAGAGACCCAGTACTTC. It specifies CASTATAYQETQYF.

This clone was observed a single time. The rearrangement links TRBV15 to TRBJ2-3; 9 bases are shared with TRBD2. V lost 5 bases to trimming and J lost 5 bases; unmatched junction nucleotides: 8. This CDR3 has 15 residues. CDR1 LNHNV and CDR2 YYDKDF come from the germline V gene (reference sequence). CDR3 in amino acids: CATSPPGLAKDTQYF. CDR3 nucleotides: TGTGCCACCAGCCCACCGGGACTAGCCAAAGATACGCAGTATTTT.

The chain uses TRBV10-1 and TRBJ2-7; 8 positions agree with TRBD2. Germline V gives CDR1 WNHNN, CDR2 SYGVQD (reference sequence). This CDR3 has 14 amino acids. V gave up 11 bases and J gave up 4 bases; unmatched junction bases: 13. The CDR3 region has the DNA TGCGCCCGAACCCAGGTGCGCGGGAGGTACGAGCAGTACTTC. This gives the protein CARTQVRGRYEQYF.

The rearrangement joins TRBV10-3 to TRBJ1-2; D unclear. V lost 6 bases and J lost 0, with 14 bases in between. The CDR3 sequence is 15 residues long. CDR1 and CDR2 (germline): ENHRY, SYGVKD. Here the CDR3 reads CAIRRKIPSNYGYTF. CDR3 nucleotide sequence: TGTGCCATCAGGAGGAAAATTCCTTCTAACTATGGCTACACCTTC.

The rearrangement joins TRBV6-4 to TRBJ2-3; D ambiguous. Between the trimmed V and J ends, which lost 1 base and 2 bases, there was a span of 10 bases. The CDR3 covers 15 residues. The germline V gene has CDR1 MRHNA and CDR2 SNTAGT. CDR3 coding DNA: TGTGCCAGCAGTGACTTCCTCGGTCCCACAGATACGCAGTATTTT. This codes for CASSDFLGPTDTQYF.

The chain joins TRBV10-3 to TRBJ2-5; D possibly corresponds to TRBD1 (5 bases). Trimming took off 0 bases at V and 4 bases at J, with 9 bases between the two ends. Per the germline V gene, CDR1 is ENHRY and CDR2 is SYGVKD. The CDR3 length is 14 residues. CDR3 amino acids: CAISESRQGETQYF. CDR3 DNA: TGTGCCATCAGTGAGTCGAGGCAGGGAGAGACCCAGTACTTC.

This clone came up once. The CDR3 nucleotides read TGCAGCGTTCGCCCTAGCGGGCAGTACGAGCAGTACTTC. Its protein product is CSVRPSGQYEQYF. This sequence joins TRBV29-1 and TRBJ2-7; 8 bases agree with TRBD2. Germline assignment: CDR1 SQVTM and CDR2 ANQGSEA. Germline trimming cut 5 bases from V and 4 bases from J; bases unmatched to any gene: 7. The CDR3 has 13 amino acids.

The chain recombines TRBV27 with TRBJ2-3; 8 bases are shared with TRBD2. Germline loops: CDR1 MNHEY, CDR2 SMNVEV (reference sequence). Trimming took 7 bases from V and 2 from J; bases not matched to a gene: 11. CDR3 length: 16 residues. In DNA form, the CDR3 reads TGTGCCAGCAACGCGGGGCGGGAGGTCCCCACAGATACGCAGTATTTT. This encodes CASNAGREVPTDTQYF.

The J gene is TRBJ1-2, the V gene TRBV7-9; TRBD1 aligns across 8 bases. Germline lookup yields CDR1 SEHNR and CDR2 FQNEAQ (reference sequence). The V gene end was trimmed by 0 bases and the J gene end by 14 bases; junction bases not matched to a gene: 5. The CDR3 extends over 12 amino acids. This chain's CDR3 is CASSLAGTGITF. In DNA, the CDR3 is TGTGCCAGCAGCTTAGCCGGGACAGGAATAACCTTC.

This chain uses TRBV11-3 with TRBJ1-1; 8 positions match TRBD1. V was pared by 5 bases and J by 7 bases, with 12 bases of the junction left unmatched. Germline V gene sequence: CDR1 SGHNT, CDR2 YENEEA. The CDR3 spans 15 residues. In DNA form, the CDR3 reads TGTGCCAGCAGCCGTACTCCGGACAGGGTCTTTGAAGCTTTCTTT. This gives the protein CASSRTPDRVFEAFF.